The entry below gives a single T cell receptor (beta chain) sequence along with its context. As yet, its antigen is unknown. The data belong to a study of pediatric ulcerative colitis. Regarding the study as a whole: A couple of patients' blood samples yielded substantially fewer templates.

Data came from immunoSEQ multiplex PCR; TCRdb stores just in-frame clones and leaves some out. This repertoire shows 50,000 to 65,000 clones, roughly nine tenths found once; its top ten account for 3% to 4.5%. CDR1 is MGHRA, CDR2 YSYEKL, per germline. Trimming took 4 bases from V and 8 from J; bases not matched to a gene: 8. The CDR3 loop spans 16 amino acids. The TCR comes from a boy under 18 with severe ulcerative colitis. The chain joins TRBV4-1 to TRBJ2-1; TRBD2 agrees at 13 bases. Sample: blood. The CDR3 region has the DNA TGCGCCAGCAGCCCAAGTGGGACTAGCGGGGTCTATGAGCAGTTCTTC. Residues: CASSPSGTSGVYEQFF.